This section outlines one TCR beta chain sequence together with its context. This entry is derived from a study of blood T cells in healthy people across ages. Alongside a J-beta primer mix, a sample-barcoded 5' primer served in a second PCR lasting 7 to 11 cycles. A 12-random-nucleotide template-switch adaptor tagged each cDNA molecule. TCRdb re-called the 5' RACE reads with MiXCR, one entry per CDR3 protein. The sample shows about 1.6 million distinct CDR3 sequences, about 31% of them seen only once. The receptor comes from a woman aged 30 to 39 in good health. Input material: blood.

DNA for the CDR3: TGCAGTGCTAGAGATCTTTGGCTAGCGGACTACGAGCAGTACTTC. It specifies CSARDLWLADYEQYF. This chain joins TRBV20-1 and TRBJ2-7; the match to TRBD2 covers 7 bases. Germline V CDR1 and CDR2: DFQATT, SNEGSKA (reference sequence). V lost 0 bases to trimming and J lost 3 bases; unmatched junction nucleotides: 8. The CDR3 length is 15 residues.